A single sample is the source of the 25 T cell receptor beta chains below, sequenced in a study of blood T cells in healthy people across ages. Sample-barcoded 5' priming and a J-beta primer mix drove a second PCR of about 7 to 12 cycles. TCRdb re-derived calls from the 5' RACE reads in MiXCR, one entry per CDR3 protein. Here the sample spans some 930,000 distinct CDR3 sequences, about 29% being singletons. These data also formed part of another study, on T cells of mothers and their children.

Input material: blood. The origin of the receptors is a woman aged 40 to 50 in good health.

This clonotype showed up just a few times. This sequence joins TRBV11-1 and TRBJ2-1; D remains unclear. The CDR3 has 15 amino acids. Germline CDR1 reads SGHAT; CDR2 reads FQDESV (reference sequence). V dropped 5 bases and J dropped 2 bases, with 13 bases sitting between them. CDR3: CASSTQWATYNEQFF. DNA of the CDR3: TGTGCCAGCAGCACTCAGTGGGCCACCTACAATGAGCAGTTCTTC.

V gene TRBV3-1 combines with J gene TRBJ1-2; TRBD1 agrees at 8 bases. The trim removed 0 bases at V and 5 bases at J, leaving 11 bases unmatched. Germline CDR1 is LGHDT and CDR2 is YNNKEL (reference sequence). This CDR3 is 17 amino acids long. The CDR3 spells CASSQDSGTGRMYGYTF. The CDR3 DNA sequence: TGTGCCAGCAGCCAAGACTCAGGGACAGGTCGGATGTATGGCTACACCTTC.

The chain carries TRBV7-2 and TRBJ1-2; D uncertain. Germline V CDR1 and CDR2: SGHTA, FQGNSA. CDR3 length equals 13 residues. The V and J ends lost 0 bases and 8 bases respectively, with 10 bases between them. The CDR3 is CASSLADRRGYTF. In nucleotides, the CDR3 is TGTGCCAGCAGCTTAGCGGACCGGCGGGGCTACACCTTC.

Concerning this clonotype: A much larger clone lies a single base off, so this may be a read error. V and J are TRBV5-5 and TRBJ2-4, with D uncertain. The DNA end is more similar to TRBJ2-7, so the J call may be wrong. Looked up from germline, CDR1 is SGHKS and CDR2 is YYEKEE (reference sequence). The CDR3 consists of 14 residues. CDR3 DNA: TGTGCCGGCACCTCGTATGGGCGAGGCCACGAGCAGTACTTC. Translated: CAGTSYGRGHEQYF.

The sample holds many counts of this clonotype. The chain carries TRBV29-1 and TRBJ1-2; TRBD1 agrees at 7 bases. The V gene's germline CDR1 is SQVTM and CDR2 ANQGSEA. The CDR3 totals 13 residues. V gave up 7 bases and J gave up 4 bases; unmatched junction bases: 9. The CDR3: CSAGTGVGYGYTF. The CDR3, as DNA: TGCAGCGCTGGAACAGGGGTAGGCTATGGCTACACCTTC.

This clonotype showed up just a few times. The rearrangement joins TRBV18 to TRBJ1-2, with D unclear. The CDR3 is 13 amino acids. From germline, CDR1 is KGHSH and CDR2 LQKENI. Trimming shortened V by 1 base and J by 5 bases, and 8 bases separated the two germline ends. As DNA, the CDR3 is TGTGCCAGCTCACCACAGTTAAATTATGGCTACACCTTC. Its protein is CASSPQLNYGYTF. The full variable domain, its missing parts supplied by reference TRBV18 and TRBJ1-2, is NAGVMQNPRHLVRRRGQEARLRCSPMKGHSHVYWYRQLPEEGLKFMVYLQKENIIDESGMPKERFSAEFPKEGPSILRIQQVVRGDSAAYFCASSPQLNYGYTFGSGTRLTVV.

In this sample, this clonotype turned up a few times. The CDR3 region has the DNA TGTGCCAGCAGCGCGGGACAGGGGGGGGGCTACGAGCAGTACTTC. Protein: CASSAGQGGGYEQYF. The rearrangement uses TRBV9 and TRBJ2-7, with TRBD1 identical over 11 bases. V trimming: 3 bases; J trimming: 3 bases; junction bases outside the gene matches: 5. The CDR3 sequence is 15 residues long. The V gene's germline CDR1 is SGDLS and CDR2 YYNGEE.

Many counts were recorded for this clonotype. The J gene is TRBJ2-7, the V gene TRBV20-1; 9 bases line up with TRBD1. CDR3 size: 14 residues. Germline V CDR1 and CDR2: DFQATT, SNEGSKA (reference sequence). V shed 5 bases, J shed 4 bases, and the junction held 9 bases outside the gene matches. DNA of the CDR3: TGCAGTGCTTCGGATCCGGGACAGGGTTACGAGCAGTACTTC. Its translation is CSASDPGQGYEQYF.

There are a few counts of this clonotype. The chain joins TRBV12-3 or TRBV12-4 to TRBJ2-5; no definite D call. Trimming took off 6 bases at V and 1 base at J, with 15 bases between the two ends. This CDR3 region has 15 residues. The CDR3 region has the DNA TGTGCCAGCAGAGTGGGGTCCTACCTCCAAGAGACCCAGTACTTC. Its translation is CASRVGSYLQETQYF.

Details on this clonotype: Germline is not matched at one junction end, which may reflect a read error. The chain has TRBV12-3 or TRBV12-4 and TRBJ2-1, with D possibly being TRBD2 (6 bases). The CDR3 contains 16 residues. In DNA, the CDR3 is TGTACCAGCAGTTTATATGGGGACTCCTACTACAATGAGCAGTTCTTC. Amino acid sequence: CTSSLYGDSYYNEQFF.

The chain links TRBV20-1 to TRBJ2-1; TRBD1 might be the D (5 bases). Germline assignment: CDR1 DFQATT and CDR2 SNEGSKA (reference sequence). The CDR3 totals 14 residues. V was clipped by 4 bases and J by 4 bases, with 14 bases between them. The CDR3 region is CSANRNRLYNEQFF. The CDR3 nucleotides are TGCAGTGCTAACCGGAACAGGTTATACAATGAGCAGTTCTTC.

The rearrangement joins TRBV6-1 to TRBJ1-4; D ambiguous. Deletions cut 3 bases from V and 7 bases from J, with 15 bases between. Germline values: CDR1 MNHNS, CDR2 SASEGT. The CDR3 consists of 15 residues. The DNA for the CDR3 is TGTGCCAGCAGTGAGGTCCCGGGAGGGCGTGAAAAACTGTTTTTT. It specifies CASSEVPGGREKLFF.

This clonotype was observed many times. This rearrangement joins TRBV7-2 to TRBJ2-1; TRBD2 aligns across 16 bases. Germline loops: CDR1 SGHTA, CDR2 FQGNSA. The V and J ends lost 5 bases and 4 bases, in that order; junction bases with no gene match: 11. CDR3 size: 19 residues. CDR3 bases: TGTGCCAGCAGCCGCGTAGGGACTAGCGGGGGGGCAAGATACAATGAGCAGTTCTTC. Protein sequence: CASSRVGTSGGARYNEQFF.

Remarks on this clonotype: This may stem from a read error, because a much larger clone lies one nucleotide away. This chain joins TRBV12-3 or TRBV12-4 and TRBJ1-2; D is ambiguous. This CDR3 region has 17 residues. V was cut by 6 bases and J by 7 bases, with 27 bases left in between. This CDR3 reads CASRPSPPWVHVGGYTF. For the CDR3, the DNA is TGTGCCAGCAGGCCCTCGCCCCCCTGGGTCCATGTCGGTGGCTACACCTTC.

The genes are TRBV27 and TRBJ2-5, with 9 bases fitting TRBD2. The CDR3 length is 17 residues. The germline CDR1 and CDR2 sequences are MNHEY and SMNVEV (reference sequence). The V and J ends lost 6 bases and 7 bases, in that order; junction bases with no gene match: 18. The CDR3 DNA follows: TGTGCCAGCAGCAGATTTTCGGCGGGGGGGGGAAAAGTGACCCAGTACTTC. This sequence encodes CASSRFSAGGGKVTQYF.

Ten or more counts support this clonotype. The chain is built from TRBV6-6 and TRBJ2-3; possibly TRBD1 for D (6 bases). The CDR3 contains 15 residues. V was cut by 2 bases and J by 2 bases, with 11 bases left in between. CDR1 MNHNY and CDR2 SVGAGI come from the germline V gene (reference sequence). In DNA, the CDR3 is TGTGCCAGCAGTTACAGTGGACAGAACACAGATACGCAGTATTTT. Its protein product is CASSYSGQNTDTQYF.

The table lists this clonotype with a few counts. V and J are TRBV7-9 and TRBJ1-1; D remains unclear. Per the germline V gene, CDR1 is SEHNR and CDR2 is FQNEAQ (reference sequence). The CDR3 consists of 11 residues. V was pared by 5 bases and J by 1 base, with 2 bases between. CDR3 DNA sequence: TGTGCCAGCAGCAAGAACACTGAAGCTTTCTTT. Its translation is CASSKNTEAFF.

The chain uses TRBV19 and TRBJ2-1; D ambiguous. This CDR3 contains 13 residues. CDR1 is LNHDA, CDR2 SQIVND, per germline (reference sequence). V shed 5 bases and J shed 0 bases, with 5 bases lying between them. The CDR3 DNA reads as TGTGCCAGTAGTGACGGCTCCTACAATGAGCAGTTCTTC. Protein product: CASSDGSYNEQFF.

The chain has TRBV6-2 or TRBV6-3 and TRBJ1-1; D unresolved. CDR1 and CDR2 (germline): MNHEY, SVGEGT. This CDR3 region has 15 residues. Between the trimmed V and J ends, which lost 7 bases and 4 bases, there was a span of 19 bases. The CDR3 spells CASTPFGVGGTEAFF. As DNA, the CDR3 is TGTGCCAGCACACCTTTCGGGGTTGGAGGCACTGAAGCTTTCTTT.

The genes are TRBV30 and TRBJ1-2, with a possible D match to TRBD1 (6 bases). CDR1 is GTSNPN, CDR2 SVGIG, per germline (reference sequence). V gave up 3 bases and J gave up 5 bases, with 16 bases separating them. The CDR3 runs to 14 residues. The DNA for the CDR3 is TGTGCCTGGAGCCTAACAGGGACTACGTATGGCTACACCTTC. The encoded protein is CAWSLTGTTYGYTF.

The genes are TRBV5-1 and TRBJ1-1, with D possibly being TRBD1 (5 bases). V lost 7 bases and J 6 bases, leaving 16 bases between the germline ends. The CDR3 has 13 amino acids. Germline loops: CDR1 SGHRS, CDR2 YFSETQ. For the CDR3, the DNA is TGCGCCAGCGGGACGTTAAATGGCGCTGAAGCTTTCTTT. This gives the protein CASGTLNGAEAFF.

A word on this clonotype: Sequence at one end of the junction differs from germline and may be a read error. The rearrangement uses TRBV6-4 and TRBJ2-3; TRBD2 might be the D (5 bases). This CDR3 region has 13 residues. Germline CDR1 and CDR2: MRHNA and SNTAGT. This CDR3 reads CASRDSAADTQYF. In DNA form, the CDR3 reads TGTGCCAGCAGGGACTCAGCCGCAGATACGCAGTATTTT.

This clonotype was detected many times. The chain couples TRBV7-2 to TRBJ2-1; the D gene is possibly TRBD2 (6 bases). Germline V gene lookup returns CDR1 SGHTA and CDR2 FQGNSA. The CDR3 covers 15 residues. The V end lost 1 base, the J end lost 9 bases, and 16 bases lay between the germline ends. CDR3 nucleotides: TGTGCCAGCAGCTTAGAACGTTTGGGGGGAGGTGAGCAGTTCTTC. Translating gives CASSLERLGGGEQFF.

The CDR3 reads CASSLFPGTNTGELFF. The CDR3 DNA reads TGCGCCAGCAGCTTGTTTCCGGGCACGAACACCGGGGAGCTGTTTTTT. The chain joins TRBV5-1 to TRBJ2-2; D is undetermined. CDR3 length: 16 residues. Per germline, CDR1 SGHRS and CDR2 YFSETQ. Trimming left V 1 base short and J 0 bases short, with 10 bases between.

This chain links TRBV20-1 with TRBJ1-5; D possibly corresponds to TRBD1 (5 bases). Trimming removed 4 bases at V and 2 bases at J, with 12 bases between. The CDR3 sequence is 14 residues long. CDR1 is DFQATT and CDR2 is SNEGSKA in the germline V gene (reference sequence). CDR3 nucleotide sequence: TGCAGTGCTATAGGGGTATATGGCAATCAGCCCCAGCATTTT. It yields the protein CSAIGVYGNQPQHF.